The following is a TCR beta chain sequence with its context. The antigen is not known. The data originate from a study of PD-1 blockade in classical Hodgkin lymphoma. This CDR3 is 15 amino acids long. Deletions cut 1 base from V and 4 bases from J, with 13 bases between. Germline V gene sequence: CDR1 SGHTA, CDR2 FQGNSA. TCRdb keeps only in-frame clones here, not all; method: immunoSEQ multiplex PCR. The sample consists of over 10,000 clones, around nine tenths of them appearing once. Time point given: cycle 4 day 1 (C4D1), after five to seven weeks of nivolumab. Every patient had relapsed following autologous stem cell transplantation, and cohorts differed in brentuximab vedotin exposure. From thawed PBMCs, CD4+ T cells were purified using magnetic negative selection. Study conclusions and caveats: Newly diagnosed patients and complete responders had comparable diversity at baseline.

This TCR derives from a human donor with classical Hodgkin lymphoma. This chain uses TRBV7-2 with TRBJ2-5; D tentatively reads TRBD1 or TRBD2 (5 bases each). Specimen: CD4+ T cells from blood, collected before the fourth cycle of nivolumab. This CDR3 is CASSLVLGRGETQYF. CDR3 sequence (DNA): TGTGCCAGCAGCTTAGTACTGGGACGGGGAGAGACCCAGTACTTC.